This T cell receptor (beta chain) was observed in a study of PD-1 blockade in classical Hodgkin lymphoma. Data came from immunoSEQ multiplex PCR; TCRdb stores just in-frame clones and leaves some out. The top ten hold 2.5% to 3.5% of the sample, which has about 44,000 clones, 66% seen once. CDR1 is SGHRS, CDR2 YFSETQ, per germline. V shed 4 bases and J shed 7 bases, with 11 bases lying between them. This CDR3 contains 13 residues. Time point specified: cycle 4 day 1 (C4D1), after less than 7 weeks of nivolumab. Brentuximab vedotin exposure varied among the patients, all of whom had relapsed after autologous stem cell transplantation. Study findings and constraints: Baseline TCR diversity was reportedly lower in newly diagnosed patients than in healthy donors. It was reported as lower still in relapsed/refractory patients.

About this clone itself: Its antigen is unknown.

The TCR sequence derives from a human donor with classical Hodgkin lymphoma. Sequencing was performed on peripheral blood mononuclear cells (PBMCs), taken before the fourth cycle of nivolumab. V usage is TRBV5-1 and J usage is TRBJ2-2, with D unresolved. The CDR3 sequence is CASSAVEVGELFF. The CDR3 DNA sequence: TGCGCCAGCAGCGCAGTTGAGGTCGGGGAGCTGTTTTTT.